This TCR beta chain was sequenced during a study of blood T cell repertoires in COVID-19. In the study overall: COVID-19 samples from acute and convalescent phases originated in the United States, Italy and Spain.

In the original processing: The assay estimated nucleated cells by amplifying reference gene primers. Measured with immunoSEQ multiplex PCR; TCRdb has only the in-frame clones, and not every one. That table furnishes V, J and clone size, whereas the DNA furnished D and trimming. The table lists about 94,000 clones, around 80% of them singletons. The CDR3 sequence is 12 residues long. Germline assignment: CDR1 SQVTM and CDR2 ANQGSEA. Trimming shortened V by 7 bases and J by 10 bases, and 19 bases separated the two germline ends. The specimen was peripheral blood. The TCR comes from a human donor in a cohort sampled during active COVID-19. The V gene is TRBV29-1, the J gene TRBJ1-1; no firm D call. CDR3 sequence (DNA): TGCAGCGGGGGTTCAACGGTTCAGGTAGCTTTCTTT. Protein product: CSGGSTVQVAFF.